This T cell receptor (beta chain) was retrieved from a study of blood T cell repertoires in COVID-19. This CDR3 has 14 residues. The germline V and J ends were trimmed by 4 bases and 9 bases, with 13 bases remaining between them. From germline, CDR1 is LGHDT and CDR2 YNNKEL (reference sequence). How the authors handled the data: The assay estimated nucleated cells by amplifying reference gene primers. Generated by immunoSEQ multiplex PCR, the TCRdb table keeps only in-frame clones and is missing some. Clone size and V and J calls were adopted from that table, with D and trimming inferred from the DNA. Of 230,000 or so clones listed, 84% are singletons.

This sequence joins TRBV3-1 (or the pseudogene TRBV3-2) and TRBJ1-6; D perhaps matches TRBD1 (6 bases). Sequencing was done on a sample of peripheral blood. This TCR was sampled from a man aged 35 to 55 who had recovered from COVID-19. The CDR3 DNA reads TGTGCCAGCAGCCTTAGGAACAGGGCTTCACCCCTCCACTTT. Encoded protein: CASSLRNRASPLHF.